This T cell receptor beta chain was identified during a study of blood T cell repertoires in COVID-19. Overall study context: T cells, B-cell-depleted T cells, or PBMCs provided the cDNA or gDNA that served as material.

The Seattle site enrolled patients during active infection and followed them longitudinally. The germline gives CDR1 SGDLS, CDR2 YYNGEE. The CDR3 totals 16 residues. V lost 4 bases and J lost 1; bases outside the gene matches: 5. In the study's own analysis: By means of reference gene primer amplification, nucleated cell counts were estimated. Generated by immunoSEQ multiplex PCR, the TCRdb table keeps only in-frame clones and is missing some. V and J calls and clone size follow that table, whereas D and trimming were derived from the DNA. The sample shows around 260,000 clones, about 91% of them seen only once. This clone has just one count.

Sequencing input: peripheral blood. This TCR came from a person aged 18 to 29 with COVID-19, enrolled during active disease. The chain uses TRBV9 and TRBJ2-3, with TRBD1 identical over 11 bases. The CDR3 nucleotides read TGTGCCAGCAGCATAGGGGACAGGGGGGGCACAGATACGCAGTATTTT. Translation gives CASSIGDRGGTDTQYF.